The 11 T cell receptor beta chains presented below share a single source sample, sequenced in a study of T cell responses to AZD1222 COVID-19 vaccine. Assay used: immunoSEQ multiplex PCR; TCRdb lists only in-frame clones, some missing. The sample records some 150,000 clones, around 90% being singletons. The sequenced sample was peripheral blood, obtained on day 0 of AZD1222 vaccination. Source of these receptors: an adult in good health.

This clone has just one count. The genes are TRBV5-4 and TRBJ2-1; D is ambiguous. The V end lost 9 bases, the J end lost 0 bases, and 16 bases lay between the germline ends. The CDR3 has 15 residues. Germline CDR1 and CDR2: SGHNT and YYREEE (reference sequence). The CDR3 region is CATLLASSSYNEQFF. CDR3 nucleotide sequence: TGTGCCACCCTGCTCGCCAGTAGCTCCTACAATGAGCAGTTCTTC.

This rearrangement joins TRBV27 to TRBJ2-7; D is possibly TRBD1 (5 bases). With 4 bases removed from V and 5 bases from J, the gap between germline ends came to 12 bases. The germline CDR1 and CDR2 sequences are MNHEY and SMNVEV (reference sequence). CDR3 length equals 13 residues. This CDR3 reads CASSSNQGNEQYF. CDR3 DNA: TGTGCCAGCAGTTCGAATCAGGGTAACGAGCAGTACTTC.

V usage is TRBV11-2 and J usage is TRBJ2-5, with D unresolved. The CDR3 covers 15 residues. V gave up 0 bases and J gave up 2 bases, with 10 bases separating them. Germline V gene lookup returns CDR1 SGHAT and CDR2 FQNNGV. In DNA form, the CDR3 reads TGTGCCAGCAGCTTAGATCTCCGGCAGCAAGAGACCCAGTACTTC. Amino acids: CASSLDLRQQETQYF.

The rearrangement links TRBV20-1 to TRBJ2-2, with D possibly being TRBD2 (6 bases). This CDR3 is 14 amino acids long. CDR1 and CDR2 from the germline V gene are DFQATT and SNEGSKA (reference sequence). The V end lost 3 bases, the J end lost 6 bases, and 14 bases lay between the germline ends. The CDR3 region is CSASHGSEPGELFF. CDR3 bases: TGCAGTGCTAGTCACGGGAGCGAACCCGGGGAGCTGTTTTTT.

The DNA of the CDR3 is TGTGCCAGCAGCCCAGGGCCTGTGTACGAGCAGTACTTC. It is translated as CASSPGPVYEQYF. The chain is built from TRBV11-2 and TRBJ2-7; D is possibly TRBD1 (5 bases). V was cut by 5 bases and J by 4 bases, with 12 bases left in between. The CDR3 spans 13 residues. CDR1 and CDR2 from the germline V gene are SGHAT and FQNNGV. The complete variable domain, with remaining parts taken from reference TRBV11-2 and TRBJ2-7, reads EAGVAQSPRYKIIEKRQSVAFWCNPISGHATLYWYQQILGQGPKLLIQFQNNGVVDDSQLPKDRFSAERLKGVDSTLKIQPAKLEDSAVYLCASSPGPVYEQYFGPGTRLTVT.

The rearrangement joins TRBV27 to TRBJ1-2; the match to TRBD1 covers 8 bases. Germline values: CDR1 MNHEY, CDR2 SMNVEV (reference sequence). With 8 bases clipped from V and 5 bases from J, the junction kept 7 bases outside the gene matches. This CDR3 is built from 13 residues. CDR3 nucleotide sequence: TGTGCCAGCGGGGCAGGGGGCCCTTATGGCTACACCTTC. This codes for CASGAGGPYGYTF.

This chain links TRBV14 with TRBJ2-2; D remains ambiguous. In germline, CDR1 is SGHDN, CDR2 FVKESK. The CDR3 has 13 amino acids. Trimming stripped 1 base from V and 8 bases from J, with 8 bases between. The CDR3 here is CASSQGLMGELFF. CDR3 sequence (DNA): TGTGCCAGCAGCCAAGGACTGATGGGGGAGCTGTTTTTT.

As DNA, the CDR3 is TGCGCCAGCAGCTTGGCCCTGGGCTTAGCTAACTATGGCTACACCTTC. It is translated as CASSLALGLANYGYTF. The V gene is TRBV5-1, the J gene TRBJ1-2; D not resolved. Germline CDR1 SGHRS, CDR2 YFSETQ. The CDR3 is made up of 16 amino acids. Trimming took off 0 bases at V and 0 bases at J, with 12 bases between the two ends.

The gene calls are TRBV5-8 and TRBJ1-6; D may be TRBD1 (6 bases). CDR3 size: 16 residues. Trimming took 2 bases from V and 5 from J, leaving 14 bases between them. The germline V gene has CDR1 SGHTS and CDR2 YDEGEE. The CDR3 DNA reads as TGTGCCAGCAGCTTCGGGGGCGCCCCCGATAATTCACCCCTCCACTTT. Translation: CASSFGGAPDNSPLHF.

V gene TRBV2 combines with J gene TRBJ1-1, with TRBD1 matching over 9 bases. Per the germline V gene, CDR1 is SNHLY and CDR2 is FYNNEI. After removal of 5 bases from V and 1 base from J, the junction contained 11 bases not matched to a gene. The CDR3 runs 17 residues. CDR3 sequence reads: CASSNPQQGAKNTEAFF. The CDR3, as DNA: TGTGCCAGCAGTAATCCACAACAGGGGGCTAAGAACACTGAAGCTTTCTTT.

Only one count was recorded for this clone. The V call is TRBV7-8, the J call TRBJ1-2; 9 bases agree with TRBD1. The germline CDR1 and CDR2 sequences are SGHVS and FQNEAQ. This CDR3 is built from 16 residues. V lost 3 bases and J lost 6; bases outside the gene matches: 11. Here the CDR3 DNA reads TGTGCCAGCAGCTTTCGGATTAAGGGACAGGGAGATGGCTACACCTTC. Amino acid sequence: CASSFRIKGQGDGYTF.